This T cell receptor beta chain was captured by sequencing in a study of T cells in Graves' hyperthyroidism and ophthalmopathy (dated by TCRdb to between 2018 and 2021). For the wider study: Peripheral blood samples were taken at initial diagnosis, before any treatment was given. To identify distinguishing TCR V-J signatures, a discovery cohort of about 95 patients was used, comprising 40 to 45 with Graves' ophthalmopathy and about 59 with stable Graves' hyperthyroidism. Prospective prediction of ophthalmopathy was tested in an independent validation cohort of 18 to 20 hyperthyroidism patients and 17 patients who later progressed to ophthalmopathy. For training and testing, the roughly 100 patients in the discovery cohort were randomly divided in a 7:3 ratio. The study also compared thyroid tissue and blood T-cell repertoires from roughly 6 Graves' hyperthyroidism patients. After blood sampling, hyperthyroidism patients were treated with methimazole at a starting dose of 30 mg daily, and ophthalmopathy patients were treated with high-dose intravenous methylprednisolone. According to the paper, TCR Vbeta CDR3 sequencing was carried out on about 140 peripheral blood samples, which came from over 40 ophthalmopathy, approximately 78 hyperthyroidism and some 17 progressor patients. Overall results and qualifications from the work: No statistical method was used to set the sample size in advance, and investigators knew the group allocation. In validation, the model predicted progression to ophthalmopathy a median of roughly six months before onset, with 65% to 71% sensitivity and just under 75% specificity. Most expanded thyroid clonotypes (frequency above 0.001) were also detected in blood, a finding suggesting that blood repertoires may reflect thyroid immune responses. A 13 V-J signature model separated ophthalmopathy from stable hyperthyroidism, with roughly 88% sensitivity and roughly 84% specificity in cross-validation and 80%/75% in testing.

The hyperthyroidism patients were between 18 and 65 years old and newly diagnosed, with a disease duration of less than 2 months. Patients with uncontrolled infections, other autoimmune diseases, pregnancy or lactation were excluded. Diagnoses were established on the basis of clinical symptoms, serum thyroxine and TRAb, thyroid ultrasound, and orbital computed tomography. For progressor patients, blood was drawn at the first diagnosis of hyperthyroidism, before any ophthalmopathy symptoms had appeared. PBMCs were isolated from about 9.2 ml of fresh peripheral blood by Ficoll-Paque density gradient centrifugation. Progressor patients were first diagnosed with Graves' hyperthyroidism and then developed ophthalmopathy during follow-up. Total RNA was extracted using Trizol reagent, and RNA quality was assessed on an Agilent 2100 Bioanalyzer. Concerning this clonotype: What antigen it recognizes has not been identified. Within one base of it there is no much larger clone, and no base qualities were kept.

The TCR beta CDR3 regions were amplified from RNA transcripts. For the first round of RT-PCR on the TCR CDR3, the HTBI primer set was used together with the Qiagen OneStep RT-PCR kit. The libraries were constructed in a second round of multiplex PCR and then size-selected and purified. Paired-end sequencing of the libraries was performed with 100 bp reads on an Illumina HiSeq2000. Per the authors' processing: Raw data were processed with SOAPnuke, discarding reads with adapters, uncalled bases, mean Phred below 15, or no exact constant-primer or identifier match. COPE v1.2.5 was used to merge the high-quality paired reads, and each unique nucleotide sequence was defined as a clonotype. Clonotypes were aligned to IMGT TRBV, TRBD and TRBJ reference segments using MiTCR v1.1. The analysis was restricted to V-J combinations with a frequency above 0.0001, which together covered 99.2% of the repertoires. The TCS score was defined as the ratio of F50 (clonal expansion) to E x V (chaos), calculated using BLOSUM62-based TCRdist between CDR3 peptides within each V-J. Welch's t-statistics and random forest reduced several hundred V-J features to under 15, which were used in a naive Bayes classifier (R e1071). Through fastp at Q25 and MiXCR, TCRdb rebuilt clones from the public reads, retaining in-frame beta chains. Rows are combined by CDR3 protein, so each entry shows the most common genes and DNA. TCRdb assigned the V and J calls; the authors' analysis was not used. The sample includes under 450,000 distinct CDR3 sequences, with 15% to 20% observed a single time. Jointly, the top ten make up around a third of the sample.

The receptor was isolated from a woman in her 30s with Graves' hyperthyroidism that later progressed to Graves' ophthalmopathy. Sequenced input: blood.

Here is the DNA: TGCGCCAGCAGCCAAGTCCGCGGAGTCACAGATACGCAGTATTTT. It translates to CASSQVRGVTDTQYF. The chain is encoded by TRBV4-1 joined to TRBJ2-3; the D gene lacks a confident call. V and J lose 1 base and 2 bases, and a span of 10 bases separates them. The CDR3 contains 15 residues, cysteine and phenylalanine counted. This entry keeps only the CDR3 DNA: 45 bases, framed from base 1. CDR1 and CDR2 are read off the germline V gene as MGHRA and YSYEKL.